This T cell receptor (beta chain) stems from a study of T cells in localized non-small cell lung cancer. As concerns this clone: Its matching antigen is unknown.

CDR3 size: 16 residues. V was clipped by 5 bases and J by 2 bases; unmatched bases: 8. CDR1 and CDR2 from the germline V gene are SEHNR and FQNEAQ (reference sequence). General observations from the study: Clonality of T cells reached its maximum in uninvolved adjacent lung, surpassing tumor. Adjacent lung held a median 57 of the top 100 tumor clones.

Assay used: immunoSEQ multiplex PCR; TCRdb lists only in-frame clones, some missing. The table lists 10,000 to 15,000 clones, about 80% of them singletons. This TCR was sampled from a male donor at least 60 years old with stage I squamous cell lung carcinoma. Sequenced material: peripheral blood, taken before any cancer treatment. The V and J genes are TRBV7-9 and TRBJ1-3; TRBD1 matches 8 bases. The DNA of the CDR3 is TGTGCCAGCAGCACCCCGACAGGGGCGCCTGGAAACACCATATATTTT. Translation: CASSTPTGAPGNTIYF.